One T cell receptor (beta chain) is described in this entry. The antigen is unknown. MiXCR, applied by TCRdb to the reads, yields one record per CDR3 protein. The sample lists about 260,000 distinct CDR3 sequences; approximately 9.1% were seen once. V lost 4 bases to trimming and J lost 11 bases; unmatched junction nucleotides: 5. This CDR3 has 13 residues. Germline V CDR1 and CDR2: SGHTA, FQGNSA. These data are taken from a study of T cell repertoires in cytomegalovirus infection. The wider study: Through public TCR beta signatures, both CMV infection and matching HLA type were indicated. Whole-study results and caveats: In two of eight donors, the top clonotype was HLA-C-restricted CMV-specific. Identification of carriers of CMV plus the relevant HLA was performed using cumulative public TCR beta family frequency.

The sample taken for sequencing was PBMCs. The sequence was collected from a human donor in good health (CMV status not recorded). Some clones in this sample may be carry-over from other donors' samples. The genes are TRBV7-2 and TRBJ1-1; 12 bases are a match to TRBD1. The DNA of the CDR3 is TGTGCCAGCAGCTACGGGACAGGGGGCGGGGCTTTCTTT. This encodes CASSYGTGGGAFF.